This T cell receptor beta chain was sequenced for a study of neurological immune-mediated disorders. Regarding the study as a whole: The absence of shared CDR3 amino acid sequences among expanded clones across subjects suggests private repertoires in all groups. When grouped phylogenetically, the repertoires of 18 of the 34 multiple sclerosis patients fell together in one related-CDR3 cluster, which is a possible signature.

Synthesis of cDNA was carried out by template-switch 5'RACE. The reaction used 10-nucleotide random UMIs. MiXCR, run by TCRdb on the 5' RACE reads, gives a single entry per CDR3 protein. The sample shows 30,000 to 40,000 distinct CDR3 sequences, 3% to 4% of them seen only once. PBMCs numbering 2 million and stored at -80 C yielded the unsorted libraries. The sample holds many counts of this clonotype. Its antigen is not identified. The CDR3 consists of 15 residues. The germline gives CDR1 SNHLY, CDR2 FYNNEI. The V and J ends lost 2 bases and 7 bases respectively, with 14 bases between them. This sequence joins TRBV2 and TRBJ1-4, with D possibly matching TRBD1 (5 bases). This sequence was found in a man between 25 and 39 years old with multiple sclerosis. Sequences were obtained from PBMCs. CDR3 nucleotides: TGTGCCAGCAGTGAAACCCAGGGAGGGGCTGAAAAACTGTTTTTT. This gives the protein CASSETQGGAEKLFF.